The clone carrying this T cell receptor beta chain was recorded a few times. Its cognate antigen is unknown. V lost 3 bases, J lost 7 bases, and 14 bases stayed unmatched. The germline V gene encodes CDR1 KGHSH and CDR2 LQKENI. The CDR3 consists of 16 residues. Data came from immunoSEQ multiplex PCR; TCRdb stores just in-frame clones and leaves some out. This sample yields 9,000 to 15,000 clones, of which about 80% are seen a single time; about 26% belongs to the top ten. This specimen belongs to a study of OX40 agonist ivuxolimab in advanced cancers. About the study: Intravenous ivuxolimab at 0.01 to 10 mg/kg was given to patients every 2 weeks. A diagnosis of hepatocellular carcinoma, melanoma, renal cell or head and neck cancer was present in dose-escalation patients.

General study results and limits: In a subset of nonresponders, normalized T-cell clonal expansion was also low.

The TCR was taken from an adult with an advanced solid tumor such as melanoma, head and neck, liver or kidney cancer. This material consisted of CD4+ or CD8+ T cells sorted from blood, taken in a trial of the OX40 agonist ivuxolimab. V gene TRBV18 combines with J gene TRBJ1-2; 7 bases align to TRBD1. Here the CDR3 reads CASSPPGQDRRGGYTF. CDR3 sequence (DNA): TGTGCCAGCTCACCCCCCGGACAGGACCGTAGGGGTGGCTACACCTTC.